A single count supports the clone carrying this T cell receptor (beta chain). This sample stems from a study of blood T cell repertoires in COVID-19. Study as a whole: Whether acute or convalescent, the COVID-19 samples came from the United States, Italy and Spain.

Participants spanned ages about 18 to 90 years and resided in some 22 US areas. Cohort assignment relied on participant-reported clinical history. Recovered participants had two consecutive negative NP/OP PCR tests, healthcare professional clearance, or symptom resolution. The V end lost 7 bases, the J end lost 5 bases, and 17 bases lay between the germline ends. The CDR3 consists of 15 residues. In germline, CDR1 is KGHDR, CDR2 SFDVKD. The data were produced by immunoSEQ multiplex PCR, yet TCRdb's version contains in-frame clones alone and is incomplete. The table records about 210,000 clones, over 75% of them present only once.

The V gene is TRBV24-1, the J gene TRBJ2-1, with D possibly TRBD2 on 7 matching bases. This receptor was identified in a man aged 40-49 years who had recovered from COVID-19. Input material: PBMCs or T cells enriched from blood (not recorded which). The CDR3 bases are TGTGCCACCAGGGCCCGAGGGAGGGGGGACAATGAGCAGTTCTTC. The encoded protein is CATRARGRGDNEQFF.